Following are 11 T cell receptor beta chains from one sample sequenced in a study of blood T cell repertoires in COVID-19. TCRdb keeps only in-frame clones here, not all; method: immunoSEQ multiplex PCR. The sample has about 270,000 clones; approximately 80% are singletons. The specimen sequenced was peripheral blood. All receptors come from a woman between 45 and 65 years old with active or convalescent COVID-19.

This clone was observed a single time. The CDR3 reads CASSRGTSGGYNEQFF. Written as DNA, the CDR3 is TGCGCCAGCAGTCGAGGGACTAGCGGAGGGTACAATGAGCAGTTCTTC. This sequence joins TRBV5-1 and TRBJ2-1; 11 bases map to TRBD2. Per germline, CDR1 SGHRS and CDR2 YFSETQ. This CDR3 has 16 residues. Trimming removed 5 bases from V and 4 bases from J; junction bases left unmatched: 8.

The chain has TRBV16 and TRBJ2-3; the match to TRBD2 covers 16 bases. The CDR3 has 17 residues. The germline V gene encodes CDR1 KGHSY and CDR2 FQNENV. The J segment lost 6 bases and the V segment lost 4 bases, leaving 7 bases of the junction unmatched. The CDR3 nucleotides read TGTGCCAGCAGCCCACCGGGACTAGCGGGAGGGAGCGATACGCAGTATTTT. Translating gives CASSPPGLAGGSDTQYF.

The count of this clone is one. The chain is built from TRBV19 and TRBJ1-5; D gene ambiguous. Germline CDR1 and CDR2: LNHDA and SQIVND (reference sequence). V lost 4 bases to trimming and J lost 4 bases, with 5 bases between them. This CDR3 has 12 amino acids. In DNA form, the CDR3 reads TGTGCCAGTAGTACCCTGAATCAGCCCCAGCATTTT. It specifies CASSTLNQPQHF.

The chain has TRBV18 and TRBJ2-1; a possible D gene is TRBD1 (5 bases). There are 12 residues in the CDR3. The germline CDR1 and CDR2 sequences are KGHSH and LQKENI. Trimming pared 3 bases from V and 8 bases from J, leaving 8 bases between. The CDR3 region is CASSPVGDEQFF. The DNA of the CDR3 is TGTGCCAGCTCACCTGTAGGGGATGAGCAGTTCTTC.

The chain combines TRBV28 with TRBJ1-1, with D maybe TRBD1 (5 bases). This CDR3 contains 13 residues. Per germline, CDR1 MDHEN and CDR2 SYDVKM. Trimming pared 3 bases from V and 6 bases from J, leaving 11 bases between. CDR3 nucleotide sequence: TGTGCCAGCAGTTTCCCGGCGGGGCCTGAAGCTTTCTTT. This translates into CASSFPAGPEAFF.

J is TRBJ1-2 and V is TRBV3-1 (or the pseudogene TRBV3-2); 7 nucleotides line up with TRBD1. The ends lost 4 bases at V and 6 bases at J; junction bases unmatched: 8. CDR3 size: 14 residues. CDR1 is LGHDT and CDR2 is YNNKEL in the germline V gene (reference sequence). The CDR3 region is CASSLLTGRDGYTF. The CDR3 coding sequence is TGTGCCAGCAGCCTCCTGACAGGGAGAGATGGCTACACCTTC.

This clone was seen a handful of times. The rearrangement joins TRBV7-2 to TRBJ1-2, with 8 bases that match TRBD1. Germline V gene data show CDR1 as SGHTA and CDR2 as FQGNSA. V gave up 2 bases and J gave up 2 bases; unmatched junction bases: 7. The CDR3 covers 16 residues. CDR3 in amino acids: CASSLTGTGDNYGYTF. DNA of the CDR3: TGTGCCAGCAGCTTAACCGGGACAGGCGACAACTATGGCTACACCTTC. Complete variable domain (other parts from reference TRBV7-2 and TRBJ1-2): GAGVSQSPSNKVTEKGKDVELRCDPISGHTALYWYRQSLGQGLEFLIYFQGNSAPDKSGLPSDRFSAERTGGSVSTLTIQRTQQEDSAVYLCASSLTGTGDNYGYTFGSGTRLTVV.

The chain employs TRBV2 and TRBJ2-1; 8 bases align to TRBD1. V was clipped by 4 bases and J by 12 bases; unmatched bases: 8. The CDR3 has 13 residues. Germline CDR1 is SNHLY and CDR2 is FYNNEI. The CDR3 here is CASSVQGEVGQFF. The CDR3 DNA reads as TGTGCCAGCAGTGTACAGGGGGAGGTGGGGCAGTTCTTC.

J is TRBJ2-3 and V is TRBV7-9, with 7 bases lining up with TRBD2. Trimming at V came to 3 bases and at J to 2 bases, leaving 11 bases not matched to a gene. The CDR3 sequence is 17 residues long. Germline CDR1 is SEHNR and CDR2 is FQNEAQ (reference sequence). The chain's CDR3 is CASSLTTVRDYTDTQYF. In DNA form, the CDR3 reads TGTGCCAGCAGCTTGACAACCGTACGGGACTACACAGATACGCAGTATTTT.

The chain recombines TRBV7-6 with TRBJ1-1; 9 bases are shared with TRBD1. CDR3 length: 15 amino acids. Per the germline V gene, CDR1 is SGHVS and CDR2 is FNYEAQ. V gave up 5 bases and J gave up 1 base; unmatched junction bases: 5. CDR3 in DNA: TGTGCCAGCAGCCCAACAGGGGGCGGGAACACTGAAGCTTTCTTT. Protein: CASSPTGGGNTEAFF.

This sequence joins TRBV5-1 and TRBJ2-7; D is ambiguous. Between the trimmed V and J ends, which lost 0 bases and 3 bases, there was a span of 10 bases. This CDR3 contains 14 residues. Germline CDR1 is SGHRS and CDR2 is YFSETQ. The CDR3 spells CASSLARLGYEQYF. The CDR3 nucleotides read TGCGCCAGCAGCTTGGCGCGGTTAGGCTACGAGCAGTACTTC. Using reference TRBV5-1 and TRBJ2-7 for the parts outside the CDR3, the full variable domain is KAGVTQTPRYLIKTRGQQVTLSCSPISGHRSVSWYQQTPGQGLQFLFEYFSETQRNKGNFPGRFSGRQFSNSRSEMNVSTLELGDSALYLCASSLARLGYEQYFGPGTRLTVT.